This T cell receptor (beta chain) originates from a study of shared clonotypes between healthy human individuals. Study conclusions and caveats: Generally, naive subsets (rather than memory subsets) showed larger estimated richness. Rarefaction curves obtained for sorted subsets showed sequencing incomplete despite large depth. Clonotypes shared by all four sorted-subset donors had higher generation probabilities than non-shared clonotypes.

Profiled with immunoSEQ multiplex PCR; TCRdb holds only in-frame clones, not every one. The sample consists of about 2 million clones, approximately 95% of them appearing once. Looked up from germline, CDR1 is WNHNN and CDR2 is SYGVQD (reference sequence). V shed 3 bases, J shed 2 bases, and the junction held 0 bases outside the gene matches. There are 13 residues in the CDR3. This clone showed up just once. Antigen unknown. CD45RO-negative, CCR7-selected cells formed the naive CD8 fraction, which excluded terminally differentiated effector memory CD45RA+ cells. Sequenced sample: naive CD8+ T cells sorted from blood. The chain employs TRBV10-1 and TRBJ1-2; 7 bases are shared with TRBD1. The TCR sequence derives from a man between 18 and 29 years old in good health. The CDR3 loop is CASSEQGNYGYTF. CDR3 in DNA: TGCGCCAGCAGTGAACAGGGGAACTATGGCTACACCTTC.